This TCR beta chain was identified in a study of blood T cell repertoires in COVID-19 (dated by TCRdb to the early 2020s). At the level of the whole study: Collaborator samples came from the United States, Italy and Spain and covered acute and convalescent phases of COVID-19. Subjects who had been exposed to COVID-19, were actively infected with it, or had recovered from it provided the deeply sampled blood TCRbeta repertoires that made up the dataset. HLA class I and class II types, where available, came from metadata supplied by the sample provider rather than from assay-based typing. The samples were drawn from the first 160 participants of the ongoing ImmuneRACE study and from 1,254 subjects provided by 6 global collaborators. The repertoires were released in a freely available public database intended as a resource for research on the immune response to SARS-CoV-2. The prospective study material was composed of cDNA or gDNA derived from T cells, B-cell-depleted T cells, or PBMCs. A de-identified subject ID, COVID-19 status, age in years and sex were almost always included in the sample metadata. Overall study results and their limits: How much clinical and demographic metadata was included differed by source and by participant, and the metadata was provided uncurated.

This clone turned up a few times. What antigen it recognizes has not been identified. Per-base qualities were not stored, and no clone one base away is much larger. Each collaborating institution followed its own protocols to collect whole blood in K2EDTA tubes. For TCRbeta analysis, collaborators shipped samples as frozen whole blood, isolated PBMCs, or DNA extracted from either of those sample types. V and J are trimmed by 6 bases and 3 bases, and the gene matches miss 8 bases of the junction. CDR1 and CDR2 were assigned from the germline V gene as ENHRY and SYGVKD. The CDR3 covers 15 residues, taking in both the cysteine and the phenylalanine. Only the CDR3 DNA is retained, 45 bases long and in frame from the first base. TCRbeta CDR3 regions were amplified from genomic DNA using the immunoSEQ Assay, a bias-controlled multiplex PCR. The authors' pipeline ran thus. The number of nucleated cells in each sample was estimated from the amplification of reference gene primers within the assay. To quantify the absolute abundance of each unique TCRbeta CDR3 rearrangement, sequence reads were collapsed and filtered. For each sample, productive Simpson clonality was calculated by taking the square root of Simpson's diversity index across productive rearrangements. TCRdb retrieved this table from immuneACCESS and kept in-frame rearrangements only. Not all clones are present; in checked studies, unresolved V genes account for under half, and no reason is known for the remainder. The V and J calls and the clone size are those of that table, but D and trimming were determined from the DNA. The sample profile shows a few hundred thousand clones; roughly 90% of them were found once. Jointly, the top ten make up 9% to 9.5% of the sample.

The sample consisted of peripheral blood. The chain is encoded by TRBV10-3 joined to TRBJ2-1, with 7 bases matching TRBD1. This TCR was recovered from a man aged 18 to 29 with active or convalescent COVID-19. The CDR3 region reads CAIRATTGVYNEQFF. The DNA sequence is TGTGCCATCAGAGCTACTACAGGGGTCTACAATGAGCAGTTCTTC.